This T cell receptor beta chain derives from a study of metastatic and nonmetastatic thyroid tumors. Study overall: Malignant thyroid and benign thyroid patients provided blood and tumor or nodule tissue whose repertoires were compared.

The V gene lost 6 bases and the J gene lost 8 bases, with 10 bases spanning the gap. The length of the CDR3 is 11 residues. Looked up from germline, CDR1 is MDHEN and CDR2 is SYDVKM. This clone showed up just a few times. A much larger clone sits a single nucleotide away, making a read error possible. Thyroid surgery took place with no prior treatment in any patient. TCRdb re-called clones via MiXCR from the PCR reads. The table has roughly 57,000 clones, 20% to 25% seen once. Sequenced material: blood. The TCR sequence derives from a female donor with papillary thyroid cancer or a benign thyroid nodule (not recorded which). Some clones in this sample may be carry-over from other donors' samples. This chain joins TRBV28 and TRBJ1-1; D gene ambiguous. The CDR3 region is CASRVLQEAFF. The CDR3 DNA follows: TGTGCCAGCAGGGTTCTACAGGAAGCTTTCTTT.